The clone carrying this T cell receptor (beta chain) was seen once. The antigen remains unidentified. CDR1 is SQVTM and CDR2 is ANQGSEA in the germline V gene. This CDR3 region has 12 residues. The germline V and J ends were trimmed by 4 bases and 2 bases, with 6 bases remaining between them. The entry originates in a study of CD8+ T cells in alopecia areata. Study background: Dosing with tofacitinib proceeded for 6 to 18 months, followed by 6 months off drug. General study points: It was lesional scalp, especially alopecia totalis/universalis, that showed higher clonality than normal scalp. Normal skin contains resident alphabeta T cells, and these are also sequenced in scalp samples.

Once RNA had been extracted, it was reverse transcribed into cDNA to act as the sequencing template. Here immunoSEQ multiplex PCR was the method, and the copy in TCRdb shows in-frame clones only, minus some. The table lists hundreds of thousands of clones, roughly 69% of them singletons. Collection of lesional scalp punch biopsies and peripheral blood was performed in alopecia areata patients. Material: CD4+ T cells sorted from blood, obtained at week 0. This chain links TRBV29-1 with TRBJ1-3; D not certain. This receptor was identified in a human donor with alopecia areata. In nucleotides, the CDR3 is TGCAGCGTTGGGTTAGCTGGAAACACCATATATTTT. It specifies CSVGLAGNTIYF.